This T cell receptor beta chain came from a study of T cell responses to AZD1222 COVID-19 vaccine. Across the study: Second doses that came at about 4 or about 12 weeks were put together. Findings and limits, study-wide: The donor cohort was predominantly white British with a female majority, and clonal diversity may have been underestimated. Only 5 or 6 people who got AZD1222 tested seropositive at baseline.

Measured with immunoSEQ multiplex PCR; TCRdb has only the in-frame clones, and not every one. This table holds 240,000 or so clones, more than 85% found once. Germline V lookup: CDR1 KGHDR, CDR2 SFDVKD. CDR3 length: 14 amino acids. V was cut by 1 base and J by 7 bases, with 10 bases left in between. Concerning this clone: Its matching antigen is unknown.

The receptor's source is an adult in good health. The sample consisted of peripheral blood, taken on day 0 of AZD1222 vaccination. The chain recombines TRBV24-1 with TRBJ1-5; no clear D gene. Here the CDR3 DNA reads TGTGCCACCAGTGATTTTAAGGGATGGCAGCCCCAGCATTTT. It codes for CATSDFKGWQPQHF.